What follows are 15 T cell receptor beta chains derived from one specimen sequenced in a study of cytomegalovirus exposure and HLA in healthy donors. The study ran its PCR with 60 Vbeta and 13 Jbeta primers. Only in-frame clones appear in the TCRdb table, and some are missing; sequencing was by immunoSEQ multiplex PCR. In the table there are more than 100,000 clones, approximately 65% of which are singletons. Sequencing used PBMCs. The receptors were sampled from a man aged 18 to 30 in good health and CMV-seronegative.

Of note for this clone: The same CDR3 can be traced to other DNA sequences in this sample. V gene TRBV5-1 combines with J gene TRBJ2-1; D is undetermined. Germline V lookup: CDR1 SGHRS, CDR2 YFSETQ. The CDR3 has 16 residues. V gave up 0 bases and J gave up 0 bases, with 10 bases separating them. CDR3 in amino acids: CASSLAAASSYNEQFF. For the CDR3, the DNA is TGCGCCAGCAGCTTGGCCGCGGCCAGCTCCTACAATGAGCAGTTCTTC.

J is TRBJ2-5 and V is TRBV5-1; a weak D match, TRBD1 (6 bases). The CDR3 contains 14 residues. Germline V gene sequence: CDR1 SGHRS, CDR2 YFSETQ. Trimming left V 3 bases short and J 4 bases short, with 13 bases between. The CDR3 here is CASSSQGIGETQYF. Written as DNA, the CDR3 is TGCGCCAGCAGCTCCCAGGGGATTGGAGAGACCCAGTACTTC.

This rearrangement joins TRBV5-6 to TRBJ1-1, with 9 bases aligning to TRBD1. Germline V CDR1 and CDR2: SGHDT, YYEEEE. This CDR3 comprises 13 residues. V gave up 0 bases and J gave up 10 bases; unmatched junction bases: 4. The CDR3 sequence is CASSLEQGARAFF. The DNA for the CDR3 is TGTGCCAGCAGCTTGGAACAGGGGGCGAGAGCTTTCTTT.

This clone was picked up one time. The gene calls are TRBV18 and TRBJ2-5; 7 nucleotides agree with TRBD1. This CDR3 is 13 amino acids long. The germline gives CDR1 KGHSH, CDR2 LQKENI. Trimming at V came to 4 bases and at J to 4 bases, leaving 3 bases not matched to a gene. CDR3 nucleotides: TGTGCCAGCTCACGGGACAGCTCAGAGACCCAGTACTTC. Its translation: CASSRDSSETQYF.

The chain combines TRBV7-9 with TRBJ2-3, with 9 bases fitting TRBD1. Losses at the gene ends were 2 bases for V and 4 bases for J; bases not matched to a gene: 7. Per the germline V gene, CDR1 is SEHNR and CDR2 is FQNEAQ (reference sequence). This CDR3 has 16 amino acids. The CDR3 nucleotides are TGTGCCAGCAGCTTACTTACAGGGGGCGGACCAGATACGCAGTATTTT. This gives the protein CASSLLTGGGPDTQYF.

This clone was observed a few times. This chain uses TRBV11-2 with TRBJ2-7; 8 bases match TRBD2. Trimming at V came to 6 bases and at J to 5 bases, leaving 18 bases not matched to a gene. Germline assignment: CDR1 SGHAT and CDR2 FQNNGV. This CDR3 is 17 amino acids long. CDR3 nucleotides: TGTGCCAGCAGGCTGGGGCTAGCGGGTACGTCGGTCCACGAGCAGTACTTC. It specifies CASRLGLAGTSVHEQYF.

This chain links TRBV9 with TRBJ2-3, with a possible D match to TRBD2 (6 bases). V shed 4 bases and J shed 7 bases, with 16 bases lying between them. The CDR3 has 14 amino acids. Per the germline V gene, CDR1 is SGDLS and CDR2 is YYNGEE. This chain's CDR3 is CASSTGLSQYTQYF. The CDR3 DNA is TGTGCCAGCAGCACGGGACTGAGCCAGTATACGCAGTATTTT.

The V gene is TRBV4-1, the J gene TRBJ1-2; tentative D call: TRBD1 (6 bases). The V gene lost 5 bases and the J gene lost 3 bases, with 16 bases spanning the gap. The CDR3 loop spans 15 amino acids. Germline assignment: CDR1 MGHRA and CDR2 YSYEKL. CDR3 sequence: CASSGERGADYGYTF. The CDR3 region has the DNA TGCGCCAGCAGCGGTGAACGGGGGGCGGACTATGGCTACACCTTC.

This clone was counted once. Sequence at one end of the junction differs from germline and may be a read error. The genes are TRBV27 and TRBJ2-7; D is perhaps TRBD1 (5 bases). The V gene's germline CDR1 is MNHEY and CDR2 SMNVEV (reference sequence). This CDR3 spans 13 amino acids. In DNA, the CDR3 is TGTGCCAGCAGTTTTGGCAGGGCGTACGAGCGGTACTTC. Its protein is CASSFGRAYERYF.

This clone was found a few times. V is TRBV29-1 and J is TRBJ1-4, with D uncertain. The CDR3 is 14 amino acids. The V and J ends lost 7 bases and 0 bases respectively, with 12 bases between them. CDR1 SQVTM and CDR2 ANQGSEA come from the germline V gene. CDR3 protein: CSAEDPSTNEKLFF. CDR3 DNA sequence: TGCAGCGCAGAGGATCCGTCAACTAATGAAAAACTGTTTTTT.

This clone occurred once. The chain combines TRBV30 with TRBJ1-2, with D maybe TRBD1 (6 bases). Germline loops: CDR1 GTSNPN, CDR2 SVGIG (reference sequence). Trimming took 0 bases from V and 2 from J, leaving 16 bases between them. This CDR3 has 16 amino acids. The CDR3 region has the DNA TGTGCCTGGAGTGTACTGAAGGCAGGGGCGAACTATGGCTACACCTTC. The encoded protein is CAWSVLKAGANYGYTF.

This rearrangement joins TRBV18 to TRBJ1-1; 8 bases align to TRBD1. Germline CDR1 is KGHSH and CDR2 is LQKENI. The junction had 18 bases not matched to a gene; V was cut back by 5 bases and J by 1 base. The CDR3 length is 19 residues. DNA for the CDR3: TGTGCCAGCTCATTTAAGAACCCAGGGGGCGCGGGTCAGAACACTGAAGCTTTCTTT. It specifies CASSFKNPGGAGQNTEAFF.

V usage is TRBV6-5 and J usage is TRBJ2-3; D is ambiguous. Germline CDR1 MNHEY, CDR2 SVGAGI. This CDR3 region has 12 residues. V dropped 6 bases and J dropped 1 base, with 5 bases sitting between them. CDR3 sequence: CASSPGTDTQYF. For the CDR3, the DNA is TGTGCCAGCAGCCCCGGCACAGATACGCAGTATTTT.

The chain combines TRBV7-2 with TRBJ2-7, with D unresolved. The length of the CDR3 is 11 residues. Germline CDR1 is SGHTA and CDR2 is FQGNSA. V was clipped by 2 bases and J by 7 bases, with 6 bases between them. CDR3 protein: CASSLLREQYF. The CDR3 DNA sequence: TGTGCCAGCAGCTTACTCAGGGAGCAGTACTTC. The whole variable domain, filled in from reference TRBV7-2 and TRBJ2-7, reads GAGVSQSPSNKVTEKGKDVELRCDPISGHTALYWYRQSLGQGLEFLIYFQGNSAPDKSGLPSDRFSAERTGGSVSTLTIQRTQQEDSAVYLCASSLLREQYFGPGTRLTVT.

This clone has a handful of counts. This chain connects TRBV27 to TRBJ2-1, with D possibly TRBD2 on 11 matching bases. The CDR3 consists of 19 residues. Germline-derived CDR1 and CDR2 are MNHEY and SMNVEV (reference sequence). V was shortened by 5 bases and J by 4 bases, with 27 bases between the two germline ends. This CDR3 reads CASSHRGQGRLAGYNEQFF. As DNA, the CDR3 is TGTGCCAGCAGTCACCGGGGACAGGGGAGACTAGCGGGGTACAATGAGCAGTTCTTC.